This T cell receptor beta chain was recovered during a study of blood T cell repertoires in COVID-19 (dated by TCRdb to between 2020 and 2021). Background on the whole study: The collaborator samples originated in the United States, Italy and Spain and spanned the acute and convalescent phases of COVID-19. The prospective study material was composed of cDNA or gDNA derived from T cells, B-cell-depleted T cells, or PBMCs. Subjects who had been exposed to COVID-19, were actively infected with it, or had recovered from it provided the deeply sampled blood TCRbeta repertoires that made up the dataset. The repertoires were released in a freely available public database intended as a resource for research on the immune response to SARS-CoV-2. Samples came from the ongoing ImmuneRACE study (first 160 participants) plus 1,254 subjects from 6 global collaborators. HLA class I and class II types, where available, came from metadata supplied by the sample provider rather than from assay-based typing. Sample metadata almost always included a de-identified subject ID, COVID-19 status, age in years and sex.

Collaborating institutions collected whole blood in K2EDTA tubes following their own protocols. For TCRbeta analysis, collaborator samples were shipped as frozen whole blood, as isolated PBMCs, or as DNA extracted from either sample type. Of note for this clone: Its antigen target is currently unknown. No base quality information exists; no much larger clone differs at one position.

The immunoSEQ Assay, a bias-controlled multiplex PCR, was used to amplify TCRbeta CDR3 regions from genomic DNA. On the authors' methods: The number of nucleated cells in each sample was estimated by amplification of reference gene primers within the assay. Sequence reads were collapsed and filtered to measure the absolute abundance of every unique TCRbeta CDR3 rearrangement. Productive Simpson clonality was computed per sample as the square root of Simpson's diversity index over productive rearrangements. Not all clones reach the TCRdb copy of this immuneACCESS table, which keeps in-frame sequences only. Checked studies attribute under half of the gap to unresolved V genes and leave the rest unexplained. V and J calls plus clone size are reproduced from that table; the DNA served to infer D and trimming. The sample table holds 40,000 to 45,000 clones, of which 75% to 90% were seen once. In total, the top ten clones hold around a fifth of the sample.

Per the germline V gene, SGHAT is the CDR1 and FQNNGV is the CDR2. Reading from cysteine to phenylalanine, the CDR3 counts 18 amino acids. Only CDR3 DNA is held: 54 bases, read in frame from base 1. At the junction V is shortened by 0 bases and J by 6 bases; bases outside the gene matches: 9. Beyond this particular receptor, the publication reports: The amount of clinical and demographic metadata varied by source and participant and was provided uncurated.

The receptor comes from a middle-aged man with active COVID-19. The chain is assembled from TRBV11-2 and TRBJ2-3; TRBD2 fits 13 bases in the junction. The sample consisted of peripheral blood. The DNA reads TGTGCCAGCAGCTTAGACTCCGGACTAGCGGGAGATAGTGATACGCAGTATTTT. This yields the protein CASSLDSGLAGDSDTQYF. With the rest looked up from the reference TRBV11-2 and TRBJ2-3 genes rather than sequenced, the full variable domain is EAGVAQSPRYKIIEKRQSVAFWCNPISGHATLYWYQQILGQGPKLLIQFQNNGVVDDSQLPKDRFSAERLKGVDSTLKIQPAKLEDSAVYLCASSLDSGLAGDSDTQYFGPGTRLTVL.